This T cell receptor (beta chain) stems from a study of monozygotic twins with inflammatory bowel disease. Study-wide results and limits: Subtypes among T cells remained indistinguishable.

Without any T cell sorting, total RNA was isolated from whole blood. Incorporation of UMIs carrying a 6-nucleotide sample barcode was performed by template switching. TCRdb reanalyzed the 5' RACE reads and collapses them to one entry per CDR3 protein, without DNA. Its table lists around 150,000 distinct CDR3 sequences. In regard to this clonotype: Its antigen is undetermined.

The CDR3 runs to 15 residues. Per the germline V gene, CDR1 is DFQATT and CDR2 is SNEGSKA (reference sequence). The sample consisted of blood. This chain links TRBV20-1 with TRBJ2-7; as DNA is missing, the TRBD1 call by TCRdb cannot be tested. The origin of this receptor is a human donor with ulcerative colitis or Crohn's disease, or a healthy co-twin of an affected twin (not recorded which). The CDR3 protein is CSARKNTGAAGEQYF.